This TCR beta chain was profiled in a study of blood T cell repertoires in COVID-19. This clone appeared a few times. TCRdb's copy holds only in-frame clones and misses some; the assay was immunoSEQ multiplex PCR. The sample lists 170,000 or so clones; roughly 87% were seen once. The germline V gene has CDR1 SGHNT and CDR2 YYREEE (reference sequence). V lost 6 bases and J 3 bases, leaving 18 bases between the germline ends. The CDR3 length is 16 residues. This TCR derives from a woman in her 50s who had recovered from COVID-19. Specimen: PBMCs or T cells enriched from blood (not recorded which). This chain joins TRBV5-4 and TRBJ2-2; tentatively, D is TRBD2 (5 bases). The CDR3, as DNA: TGTGCCAGCACCCGTTCGGCTAAGAGGGACACCGGGGAGCTGTTTTTT. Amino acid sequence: CASTRSAKRDTGELFF.